The 23 T cell receptor beta chains below come from one sample, sequenced in a study of Ad26.COV2.S vaccination and SARS-CoV-2 variants. Regarding treatment: over 15 received Ad26.COV2.S at low or high dose, single or two shots; several received placebo; per-sample allocation not given. The study sampled participants on day 63 after the first vaccine or placebo injection. This table comes from immunoSEQ multiplex PCR, and its TCRdb copy is limited to in-frame clones, with some not included. Here the sample spans hundreds of thousands of clones, more than 75% being singletons. The input for sequencing was peripheral blood, taken in a trial of Ad26.COV2.S vaccine versus placebo. Receptor source: a person between 18 and 65 years old who received the Ad26.COV2.S COVID-19 vaccine or a placebo.

The chain joins TRBV5-5 to TRBJ1-1; no reliable D call. CDR3 length equals 13 residues. The germline V gene encodes CDR1 SGHKS and CDR2 YYEKEE (reference sequence). V shed 0 bases and J shed 7 bases, with 10 bases lying between them. CDR3 nucleotides: TGTGCCAGCAGCTTGGAATTCGTAAGTGAAGCTTTCTTT. Translated: CASSLEFVSEAFF.

The V call is TRBV29-1, the J call TRBJ2-1; 10 nucleotides match TRBD1. In germline, CDR1 is SQVTM, CDR2 ANQGSEA. The CDR3 covers 14 residues. V lost 4 bases, J lost 4 bases, and 4 bases stayed unmatched. CDR3 region: CSVGGQGPYNEQFF. The CDR3 DNA reads as TGCAGCGTTGGGGGACAGGGGCCTTACAATGAGCAGTTCTTC.

The genes are TRBV4-2 and TRBJ1-6, with D maybe TRBD1 (5 bases). Trimming stripped 1 base from V and 5 bases from J, with 12 bases between. This CDR3 has 16 amino acids. Germline CDR1 LGHNA, CDR2 YNFKEQ. CDR3 amino acids: CASSQAGGRDNSPLHF. CDR3 nucleotides: TGTGCCAGCAGCCAAGCTGGCGGCAGGGATAATTCACCCCTCCACTTT.

This chain uses TRBV11-3 with TRBJ2-3, with 12 bases that match TRBD2. V was clipped by 4 bases and J by 2 bases; unmatched bases: 7. In germline, CDR1 is SGHNT, CDR2 YENEEA. The CDR3 runs 17 residues. CDR3 protein: CASSSFGLAGTTDTQYF. The CDR3, as DNA: TGTGCCAGCAGCTCCTTCGGACTAGCGGGGACCACAGATACGCAGTATTTT.

The genes are TRBV12-3 or TRBV12-4 and TRBJ2-7, with D unclear. The CDR3 has 12 residues. V was pared by 6 bases and J by 3 bases, with 9 bases between. The CDR3 DNA reads TGTGCCAGCAGCCGAGACCGCTACGAGCAGTACTTC. Translating gives CASSRDRYEQYF.

This rearrangement joins TRBV13 to TRBJ1-6; 9 nucleotides align to TRBD1. The CDR3 is made up of 18 amino acids. J was trimmed by 8 bases and V by 5 bases; bases with no gene match: 16. Germline CDR1 reads PRHDT; CDR2 reads FYEKMQ (reference sequence). CDR3 region: CASSQGTGWVNVDSPLHF. The CDR3 DNA is TGTGCCAGCAGCCAAGGGACAGGGTGGGTAAACGTCGATTCACCCCTCCACTTT.

This clone is a singleton in its sample. This chain links TRBV27 with TRBJ2-2; D may match TRBD1 or TRBD2 (5 bases each). The CDR3 length is 18 residues. The V and J ends lost 5 bases and 2 bases respectively, with 21 bases between them. CDR1 is MNHEY and CDR2 is SMNVEV in the germline V gene (reference sequence). This CDR3 is CASSPPRGRVSNTGELFF. DNA of the CDR3: TGTGCCAGCAGTCCCCCCCGGGGCCGCGTCTCTAACACCGGGGAGCTGTTTTTT.

The V call is TRBV7-2, the J call TRBJ1-3, with a possible D match to TRBD1 (5 bases). Germline CDR1 SGHTA, CDR2 FQGNSA. This CDR3 has 16 amino acids. The germline V and J ends were trimmed by 1 base and 0 bases, with 10 bases remaining between them. The CDR3 DNA sequence: TGTGCCAGCAGCTTAGTCGGGGGGTACTCTGGAAACACCATATATTTT. The encoded protein is CASSLVGGYSGNTIYF.

About this clone itself: Other DNA sequences in the same sample also yield this CDR3. This chain uses TRBV5-5 with TRBJ1-3; 7 bases are shared with TRBD1. Germline V lookup: CDR1 SGHKS, CDR2 YYEKEE (reference sequence). The CDR3 loop spans 15 amino acids. J gave up 0 bases and V 0 bases, and 0 bases lay outside the gene matches. This CDR3 reads CASSLAGGSGNTIYF. CDR3 nucleotides: TGTGCCAGCAGCTTGGCAGGGGGCTCTGGAAACACCATATATTTT.

The genes are TRBV14 and TRBJ2-5; 7 nucleotides agree with TRBD1. V lost 0 bases, J lost 4 bases, and 5 bases stayed unmatched. CDR1 SGHDN and CDR2 FVKESK come from the germline V gene. This CDR3 has 15 residues. CDR3 DNA sequence: TGTGCCAGCAGCCAAGAGCTAGGGGGCGGAGAGACCCAGTACTTC. Its translation is CASSQELGGGETQYF.

The gene calls are TRBV5-6 and TRBJ2-2, with 8 bases that match TRBD1. The V gene end was trimmed by 4 bases and the J gene end by 7 bases; junction bases not matched to a gene: 3. The CDR3 is made up of 13 amino acids. In germline, CDR1 is SGHDT, CDR2 YYEEEE. The CDR3 DNA follows: TGTGCCAGCAGCCGAGACAGGGGCGGGGAGCTGTTTTTT. Protein: CASSRDRGGELFF.

The V and J genes are TRBV7-2 and TRBJ2-5, with 12 bases aligning to TRBD2. V was clipped by 4 bases and J by 4 bases; unmatched bases: 7. Germline CDR1 is SGHTA and CDR2 is FQGNSA. The CDR3 is made up of 16 amino acids. CDR3 loop: CASSSNRLAGVETQYF. CDR3 DNA sequence: TGTGCCAGCAGCTCGAATCGACTAGCGGGGGTAGAGACCCAGTACTTC.

The chain combines TRBV5-1 with TRBJ2-1; TRBD1 is a possible D gene (6 bases). This CDR3 contains 15 residues. Looked up from germline, CDR1 is SGHRS and CDR2 is YFSETQ. Trimming pared 0 bases from V and 1 base from J, leaving 8 bases between. In nucleotides, the CDR3 is TGCGCCAGCAGCTTGGTCGGACAGTCCTACAATGAGCAGTTCTTC. Protein sequence: CASSLVGQSYNEQFF.

V and J are TRBV7-3 and TRBJ2-3; D ambiguous. From germline, CDR1 is SGHTA and CDR2 FQGTGA. The CDR3 sequence is 16 residues long. V gave up 5 bases and J gave up 2 bases, with 17 bases separating them. The CDR3 region is CASSPVLDFNTDTQYF. CDR3 bases: TGTGCCAGCAGCCCCGTACTGGATTTTAACACAGATACGCAGTATTTT.

V usage is TRBV2 and J usage is TRBJ2-6; tentatively, D is TRBD1 or TRBD2 (5 bases each). Trimming removed 2 bases from V and 4 bases from J, with 15 bases in between. CDR1 is SNHLY, CDR2 FYNNEI, per germline. The CDR3 is made up of 17 amino acids. DNA of the CDR3: TGTGCCAGCAGTGAATTGCAGGGACGAGGCGGGGCCAACGTCCTGACTTTC. The encoded protein is CASSELQGRGGANVLTF.

The J gene is TRBJ2-7, the V gene TRBV27; possibly TRBD1 for D (5 bases). The germline V gene encodes CDR1 MNHEY and CDR2 SMNVEV (reference sequence). Between the trimmed V and J ends, which lost 2 bases and 1 base, there was a span of 12 bases. This CDR3 comprises 15 residues. CDR3 bases: TGTGCCAGCAGTTTAAGGGCAGGGCCATCCTACGAGCAGTACTTC. Translated, it gives CASSLRAGPSYEQYF.

This clone appeared a few times. The rearrangement joins TRBV7-9 to TRBJ1-1; D gene uncertain. V lost 5 bases to trimming and J lost 3 bases, with 7 bases between them. CDR3 length: 12 residues. Germline assignment: CDR1 SEHNR and CDR2 FQNEAQ (reference sequence). The CDR3 here is CASSVEHTEAFF. CDR3 nucleotide sequence: TGTGCCAGCAGCGTGGAACACACTGAAGCTTTCTTT.

The chain uses TRBV7-9 and TRBJ1-4; maybe TRBD1 (5 bases). The CDR3 has 18 amino acids. Germline loops: CDR1 SEHNR, CDR2 FQNEAQ (reference sequence). The ends were cut back, 5 bases at V and 0 bases at J, with 19 bases in the middle. This chain's CDR3 is CASSPPYRRQTTNEKLFF. In nucleotides, the CDR3 is TGTGCCAGCAGCCCGCCTTACCGGAGACAGACAACTAATGAAAAACTGTTTTTT. Using reference TRBV7-9 and TRBJ1-4 for the parts outside the CDR3, the full variable domain is DTGVSQNPRHKITKRGQNVTFRCDPISEHNRLYWYRQTLGQGPEFLTYFQNEAQLEKSRLLSDRFSAERPKGSFSTLEIQRTEQGDSAMYLCASSPPYRRQTTNEKLFFGSGTQLSVL.

CDR3 DNA: TGTGCCAGCAGTCTGGGGGAGGGCCTTGAAGCTTTCTTT. Translating gives CASSLGEGLEAFF. V usage is TRBV11-2 and J usage is TRBJ1-1; D is possibly TRBD1 (5 bases). V was clipped by 6 bases and J by 7 bases, with 15 bases between them. This CDR3 region has 13 residues. The germline V gene has CDR1 SGHAT and CDR2 FQNNGV.

This chain connects TRBV14 to TRBJ2-7; D call uncertain. The germline V gene encodes CDR1 SGHDN and CDR2 FVKESK. Trimming stripped 1 base from V and 6 bases from J, with 4 bases between. CDR3 length: 11 amino acids. The CDR3 is CASSQAVEQYF. The CDR3, as DNA: TGTGCCAGCAGCCAAGCTGTCGAGCAGTACTTC.

The chain is built from TRBV2 and TRBJ1-4; D is unclear. The CDR3 has 11 residues. With 6 bases removed from V and 5 bases from J, the gap between germline ends came to 4 bases. Germline CDR1 and CDR2: SNHLY and FYNNEI. CDR3 sequence (DNA): TGTGCCAGCAGACAGAATGAAAAACTGTTTTTT. It codes for CASRQNEKLFF.

This chain links TRBV5-1 with TRBJ1-1; D remains unclear. Germline CDR1 is SGHRS and CDR2 is YFSETQ. V shed 0 bases and J shed 6 bases, with 12 bases lying between them. The CDR3 is 14 residues long. This chain's CDR3 is CASSLGPPKAEAFF. In nucleotides, the CDR3 is TGCGCCAGCAGCTTGGGACCACCTAAGGCTGAAGCTTTCTTT.

This sequence joins TRBV25-1 and TRBJ1-2; 10 positions match TRBD1. The CDR3 is made up of 14 amino acids. With 4 bases clipped from V and 7 bases from J, the junction kept 6 bases outside the gene matches. Per the germline V gene, CDR1 is MGHDK and CDR2 is SYGVNS. In DNA form, the CDR3 reads TGTGCCAGCAGTGCCCGGGACAGGGGCGGTGGCTACACCTTC. Amino acid sequence: CASSARDRGGGYTF.